A single sample gave rise to the 31 T cell receptor beta chains below, sequenced in a study of beta chain features in type 1 diabetes. As every portion of the isolated RNA was reverse transcribed, the sequencing read expressed TCRB transcripts. Profiled with immunoSEQ multiplex PCR; TCRdb holds only in-frame clones, not every one. The sample consists of 35,000 to 50,000 clones, approximately 53% of them appearing once. Material for sequencing was stem cell memory CD4+ T cells from blood. These receptors all stem from a woman in her thirties in good health.

The V and J genes are TRBV9 and TRBJ2-5; 11 positions match TRBD1. The DNA end lines up better with TRBJ2-7; the J call may be wrong. Germline V gene sequence: CDR1 SGDLS, CDR2 YYNGEE. There are 16 residues in the CDR3. CDR3 region: CASSVGGQGALYEQYF. The CDR3, as DNA: TGTGCCAGCAGCGTAGGCGGACAGGGGGCGTTGTACGAGCAGTACTTC.

J is TRBJ2-3 and V is TRBV28, with 7 bases that match TRBD2. Germline V gene sequence: CDR1 MDHEN, CDR2 SYDVKM. With 3 bases clipped from V and 2 bases from J, the junction kept 5 bases outside the gene matches. The CDR3 is 15 amino acids. CDR3 DNA: TGTGCCAGCAGTTTCGGGGGGAGTTACACAGATACGCAGTATTTT. Residues: CASSFGGSYTDTQYF.

The chain has TRBV20-1 and TRBJ2-3; maybe TRBD2 (6 bases). The CDR3 has 10 residues. The V end was cut by 6 bases, the J end by 8 bases, with 9 bases between. Germline CDR1 reads DFQATT; CDR2 reads SNEGSKA (reference sequence). The chain's CDR3 is CSARLGTQYF. CDR3 sequence (DNA): TGCAGTGCAAGACTAGGTACGCAGTATTTT.

This chain connects TRBV4-3 to TRBJ2-2; the match to TRBD1 covers 8 bases. CDR3 size: 16 residues. Trimming removed 4 bases from V and 1 base from J; junction bases left unmatched: 5. The germline CDR1 and CDR2 sequences are LGHNA and YSLEER. CDR3 sequence reads: CASSRAGTGNTGELFF. The CDR3 bases are TGCGCCAGCAGCCGGGCCGGGACAGGGAACACCGGGGAGCTGTTTTTT.

V usage is TRBV19 and J usage is TRBJ2-5; 8 bases map to TRBD1. The last part of the DNA fits TRBJ2-7 better; the J call may be wrong. CDR1 is LNHDA and CDR2 is SQIVND in the germline V gene (reference sequence). CDR3 length: 15 amino acids. The CDR3 protein is CASSISRTGTYEQYF. The CDR3 DNA reads as TGTGCCAGTAGTATCTCTCGGACAGGGACCTACGAGCAGTACTTC.

V and J are TRBV27 and TRBJ2-1; D unclear. The germline V gene has CDR1 MNHEY and CDR2 SMNVEV (reference sequence). V lost 2 bases, J lost 7 bases, and 15 bases lay in between. This CDR3 contains 15 residues. CDR3 protein: CASSLMAEKRNEQFF. CDR3 in DNA: TGTGCCAGCAGTTTAATGGCGGAGAAAAGAAATGAGCAGTTCTTC.

The genes are TRBV10-3 and TRBJ2-4; D remains unclear. Per germline, CDR1 ENHRY and CDR2 SYGVKD. Trimming stripped 0 bases from V and 0 bases from J, with 9 bases between. There are 16 residues in the CDR3. The CDR3 spells CAISESNSLAKNIQYF. CDR3 coding DNA: TGTGCCATCAGTGAGTCTAACTCCTTAGCCAAAAACATTCAGTACTTC.

V usage is TRBV18 and J usage is TRBJ2-5; a possible D gene is TRBD2 (6 bases). CDR1 is KGHSH, CDR2 LQKENI, per germline. Trimming removed 1 base at V and 5 bases at J, with 14 bases between. The length of the CDR3 is 15 residues. CDR3 coding DNA: TGTGCCAGCTCACCACGCGCGGGCGGGACGGAGACCCAGTACTTC. This translates into CASSPRAGGTETQYF.

The table lists this clone with a few counts. This chain links TRBV14 with TRBJ2-7; no clear D. Germline-derived CDR1 and CDR2 are SGHDN and FVKESK. The CDR3 has 14 residues. Trimming removed 4 bases at V and 0 bases at J, with 10 bases between. The DNA for the CDR3 is TGTGCCAGCAGCCCCTCATTGAGCTCCTACGAGCAGTACTTC. It encodes CASSPSLSSYEQYF.

This chain connects TRBV28 to TRBJ1-1; D call uncertain. The CDR3 is made up of 14 amino acids. The germline gives CDR1 MDHEN, CDR2 SYDVKM. Trimming removed 3 bases at V and 1 base at J, with 9 bases between. This CDR3 reads CASSLREGNTEAFF. For the CDR3, the DNA is TGTGCCAGCAGTTTGAGGGAGGGGAACACTGAAGCTTTCTTT.

This clone appeared a few times. The rearrangement joins TRBV19 to TRBJ2-1; TRBD1 aligns across 9 bases. Germline V gene lookup returns CDR1 LNHDA and CDR2 SQIVND (reference sequence). V was clipped by 7 bases and J by 4 bases; unmatched bases: 8. This CDR3 has 15 amino acids. The CDR3 sequence is CASNLGQGSYNEQFF. CDR3 DNA sequence: TGTGCCAGTAATTTGGGACAGGGATCTTACAATGAGCAGTTCTTC. The full variable domain, in which reference TRBV19 and TRBJ2-1 provide the parts outside the CDR3, is DGGITQSPKYLFRKEGQNVTLSCEQNLNHDAMYWYRQDPGQGLRLIYYSQIVNDFQKGDIAEGYSVSREKKESFPLTVTSAQKNPTAFYLCASNLGQGSYNEQFFGPGTRLTVL.

The chain combines TRBV4-3 with TRBJ1-2; 11 bases are shared with TRBD1. The CDR3 runs to 15 residues. Germline loops: CDR1 LGHNA, CDR2 YSLEER. With 1 base clipped from V and 7 bases from J, the junction kept 5 bases outside the gene matches. The CDR3 region has the DNA TGCGCCAGCAGCCAAGCGGGGACAGGGGGACTTGGCTACACCTTC. It specifies CASSQAGTGGLGYTF.

This chain's CDR3 is CASSPVPTSGRPYEQYF. The CDR3 bases are TGTGCCAGCAGCCCCGTTCCAACTAGCGGGAGGCCCTACGAGCAGTACTTC. V usage is TRBV7-2 and J usage is TRBJ2-7; 12 bases are shared with TRBD2. CDR1 and CDR2 from the germline V gene are SGHTA and FQGNSA. J was trimmed by 2 bases and V by 5 bases; bases with no gene match: 10. The length of the CDR3 is 17 residues.

V is TRBV6-1 and J is TRBJ2-4; D unresolved. CDR1 and CDR2 (germline): MNHNS, SASEGT. The ends were cut back, 3 bases at V and 3 bases at J, with 6 bases in the middle. This CDR3 has 13 residues. CDR3 amino acids: CASSEPVKNIQYF. In DNA, the CDR3 is TGTGCCAGCAGTGAGCCAGTCAAAAACATTCAGTACTTC.

The V and J genes are TRBV18 and TRBJ1-1; D gene uncertain. With 1 base removed from V and 3 bases from J, the gap between germline ends came to 6 bases. The CDR3 covers 13 residues. CDR1 is KGHSH, CDR2 LQKENI, per germline. The CDR3 here is CASSPQEDTEAFF. Here the CDR3 DNA reads TGTGCCAGCTCACCACAGGAGGACACTGAAGCTTTCTTT.

V and J are TRBV11-3 and TRBJ2-7, with D possibly TRBD2 on 6 matching bases. The CDR3 loop spans 17 amino acids. The germline V and J ends were trimmed by 5 bases and 3 bases, with 23 bases remaining between them. Germline-derived CDR1 and CDR2 are SGHNT and YENEEA. CDR3 DNA sequence: TGTGCCAGCAGCACGTGGACTACCCATCGTCAGGGCTACGAGCAGTACTTC. This codes for CASSTWTTHRQGYEQYF.

This clone was counted a few times. The V call is TRBV30, the J call TRBJ1-5, with a tentative D call TRBD1 (6 bases). The CDR3 length is 15 residues. Germline loops: CDR1 GTSNPN, CDR2 SVGIG (reference sequence). The V end was cut by 1 base, the J end by 3 bases, with 13 bases between. CDR3 region: CAWSEGQALNQPQHF. CDR3 sequence (DNA): TGTGCCTGGAGTGAGGGACAAGCCCTCAATCAGCCCCAGCATTTT.

The rearrangement joins TRBV7-2 to TRBJ2-7, with TRBD2 matching over 7 bases. The CDR3 spans 12 residues. Germline V gene data show CDR1 as SGHTA and CDR2 as FQGNSA. With V trimmed by 8 bases and J by 3 bases, 4 bases remained unmatched. Here the CDR3 reads CASSAGVYEQYF. DNA of the CDR3: TGTGCCAGCTCCGCGGGGGTCTACGAGCAGTACTTC. Full variable domain (remainder filled in from reference TRBV7-2 and TRBJ2-7): GAGVSQSPSNKVTEKGKDVELRCDPISGHTALYWYRQSLGQGLEFLIYFQGNSAPDKSGLPSDRFSAERTGGSVSTLTIQRTQQEDSAVYLCASSAGVYEQYFGPGTRLTVT.

This clone was counted a few times. The chain is built from TRBV7-2 and TRBJ2-1, with 10 positions matching TRBD2. Germline assignment: CDR1 SGHTA and CDR2 FQGNSA. Trimming at V came to 5 bases and at J to 7 bases, leaving 17 bases not matched to a gene. The CDR3 has 18 residues. CDR3 region: CASSHPSPLAGVKNEQFF. In DNA form, the CDR3 reads TGTGCCAGCAGCCACCCTAGCCCTCTAGCGGGAGTAAAGAATGAGCAGTTCTTC.

The V call is TRBV6-5, the J call TRBJ2-3; 8 bases line up with TRBD1. Germline lookup yields CDR1 MNHEY and CDR2 SVGAGI. This CDR3 comprises 14 residues. V lost 7 bases and J lost 1; bases outside the gene matches: 4. In nucleotides, the CDR3 is TGTGCCAGCACTGCGGGACAGGGCACAGATACGCAGTATTTT. Encoded protein: CASTAGQGTDTQYF.

V is TRBV7-9 and J is TRBJ2-2, with D unclear. V shed 3 bases and J shed 4 bases, with 9 bases lying between them. The germline V gene encodes CDR1 SEHNR and CDR2 FQNEAQ (reference sequence). CDR3 length: 14 amino acids. The CDR3 loop is CASSFKGGTGELFF. Here the CDR3 DNA reads TGTGCCAGCAGCTTCAAAGGCGGCACCGGGGAGCTGTTTTTT.

This clone came up a few times. J is TRBJ2-7 and V is TRBV19; 10 bases are a match to TRBD1. CDR1 LNHDA and CDR2 SQIVND come from the germline V gene (reference sequence). This CDR3 has 14 amino acids. V dropped 10 bases and J dropped 2; count of bases not matched to a gene: 8. The CDR3 nucleotides are TGTGCCACCAAGGGACAGGGGTCCGCCTACGAGCAGTACTTC. Protein product: CATKGQGSAYEQYF.

The V and J genes are TRBV28 and TRBJ2-7; 9 bases are a match to TRBD1. The germline gives CDR1 MDHEN, CDR2 SYDVKM. This CDR3 is built from 14 residues. The V and J ends lost 7 bases and 3 bases, in that order; junction bases with no gene match: 7. CDR3 nucleotides: TGTGCCAGCACCAGTGGGACAGGGTTCTACGAGCAGTACTTC. Residues: CASTSGTGFYEQYF.

This clone has just a few counts. V gene TRBV28 combines with J gene TRBJ2-5; 11 positions agree with TRBD2. In germline, CDR1 is MDHEN, CDR2 SYDVKM. The CDR3 is made up of 16 amino acids. Losses at the gene ends were 6 bases for V and 2 bases for J; bases not matched to a gene: 8. CDR3 nucleotide sequence: TGTGCCAGCAGAAAGCGGACTAGCGGGCTTCAAGAGACCCAGTACTTC. Protein sequence: CASRKRTSGLQETQYF. The full variable domain, its missing parts supplied by reference TRBV28 and TRBJ2-5, is DVKVTQSSRYLVKRTGEKVFLECVQDMDHENMFWYRQDPGLGLRLIYFSYDVKMKEKGDIPEGYSVSREKKERFSLILESASTNQTSMYLCASRKRTSGLQETQYFGPGTRLLVL.

This clone appeared a few times. This chain joins TRBV7-9 and TRBJ2-3; TRBD2 agrees at 9 bases. There are 16 residues in the CDR3. Losses at the gene ends were 5 bases for V and 2 bases for J; bases not matched to a gene: 8. From germline, CDR1 is SEHNR and CDR2 FQNEAQ (reference sequence). The CDR3, as DNA: TGTGCCAGCAGCCTTCCCAGCGGGAGGATCACAGATACGCAGTATTTT. It yields the protein CASSLPSGRITDTQYF.

The chain combines TRBV7-9 with TRBJ1-5; no clear D gene. The V and J ends lost 3 bases and 6 bases respectively, with 27 bases between them. There are 19 residues in the CDR3. Germline V lookup: CDR1 SEHNR, CDR2 FQNEAQ (reference sequence). The CDR3, as DNA: TGTGCCAGCAGCTTCGGATCCACCGGGTTTGACATCAGCGGTCAGCCCCAGCATTTT. It codes for CASSFGSTGFDISGQPQHF.

The chain carries TRBV28 and TRBJ1-2; TRBD1 might be the D (5 bases). The CDR3 length is 15 residues. V shed 3 bases and J shed 7 bases, with 18 bases lying between them. CDR1 and CDR2 from the germline V gene are MDHEN and SYDVKM. This CDR3 is CASSLYSGGGSGYTF. The CDR3 bases are TGTGCCAGCAGTTTGTATTCGGGGGGGGGTTCTGGCTACACCTTC.

This clone was detected once. The chain employs TRBV18 and TRBJ1-1; no clear D. The germline V gene has CDR1 KGHSH and CDR2 LQKENI. V gave up 4 bases and J gave up 0 bases, with 18 bases separating them. The CDR3 runs to 17 residues. Written as DNA, the CDR3 is TGTGCCAGCTCACTAGCCGGGAGGGCTATGATGAACACTGAAGCTTTCTTT. Its protein product is CASSLAGRAMMNTEAFF.

V gene TRBV19 combines with J gene TRBJ2-3, with D tentatively TRBD2 (5 bases). This CDR3 region has 13 residues. Trimming removed 4 bases at V and 5 bases at J, with 10 bases between. The germline CDR1 and CDR2 sequences are LNHDA and SQIVND (reference sequence). The CDR3 protein is CASSRGAGDTQYF. The CDR3 DNA sequence: TGTGCCAGTAGTAGGGGAGCTGGAGATACGCAGTATTTT.

This clone appeared a single time. V usage is TRBV4-2 and J usage is TRBJ1-2, with 10 bases fitting TRBD1. J was trimmed by 3 bases and V by 1 base; bases with no gene match: 2. CDR3 length: 15 amino acids. CDR1 is LGHNA, CDR2 YNFKEQ, per germline. CDR3 coding DNA: TGTGCCAGCAGCCAAGGGACAGGGGGTGACTATGGCTACACCTTC. Amino acids: CASSQGTGGDYGYTF.

This chain joins TRBV19 and TRBJ2-5, with 8 bases identical to TRBD1. The V and J ends lost 5 bases and 4 bases, in that order; junction bases with no gene match: 6. Germline V lookup: CDR1 LNHDA, CDR2 SQIVND (reference sequence). The length of the CDR3 is 14 residues. CDR3 DNA: TGTGCCAGTAGTCCTGAGACAGGGGTAGAGACCCAGTACTTC. It translates to CASSPETGVETQYF.